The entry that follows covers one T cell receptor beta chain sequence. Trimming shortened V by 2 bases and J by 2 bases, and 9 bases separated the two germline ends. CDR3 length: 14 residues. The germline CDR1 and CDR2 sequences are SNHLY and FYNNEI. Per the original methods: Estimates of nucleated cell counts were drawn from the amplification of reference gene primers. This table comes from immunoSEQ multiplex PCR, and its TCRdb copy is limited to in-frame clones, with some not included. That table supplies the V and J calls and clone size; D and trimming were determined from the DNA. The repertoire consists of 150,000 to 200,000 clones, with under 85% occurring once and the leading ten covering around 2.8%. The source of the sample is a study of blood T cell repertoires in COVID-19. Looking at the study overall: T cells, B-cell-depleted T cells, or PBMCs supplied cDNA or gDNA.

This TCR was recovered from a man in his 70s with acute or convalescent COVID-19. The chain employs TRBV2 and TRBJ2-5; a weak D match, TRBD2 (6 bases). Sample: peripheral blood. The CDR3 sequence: CASSEIGGQETQYF. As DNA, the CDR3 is TGTGCCAGCAGTGAAATCGGAGGGCAAGAGACCCAGTACTTC.